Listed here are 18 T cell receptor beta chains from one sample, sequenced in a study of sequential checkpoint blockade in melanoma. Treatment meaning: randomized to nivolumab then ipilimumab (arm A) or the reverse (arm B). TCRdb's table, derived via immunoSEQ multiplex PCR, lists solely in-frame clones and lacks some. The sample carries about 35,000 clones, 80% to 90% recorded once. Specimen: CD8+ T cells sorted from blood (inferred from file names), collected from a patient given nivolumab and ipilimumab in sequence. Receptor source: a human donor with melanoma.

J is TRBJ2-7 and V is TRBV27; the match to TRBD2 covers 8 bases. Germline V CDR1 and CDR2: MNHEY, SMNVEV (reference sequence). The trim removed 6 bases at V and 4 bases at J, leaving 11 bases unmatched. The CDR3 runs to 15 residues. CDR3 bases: TGTGCCAGCAGGTCCCAGCGGGAGTATTGGTACGAGCAGTACTTC. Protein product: CASRSQREYWYEQYF.

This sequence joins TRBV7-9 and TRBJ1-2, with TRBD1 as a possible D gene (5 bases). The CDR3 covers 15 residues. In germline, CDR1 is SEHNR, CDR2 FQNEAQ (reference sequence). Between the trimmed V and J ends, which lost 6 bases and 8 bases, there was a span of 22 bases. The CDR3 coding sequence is TGTGCCAGCAGGATTCTGGGGAGGGGTGTAAGGGGCTACACCTTC. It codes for CASRILGRGVRGYTF. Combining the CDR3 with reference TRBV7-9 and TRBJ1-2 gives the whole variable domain DTGVSQNPRHKITKRGQNVTFRCDPISEHNRLYWYRQTLGQGPEFLTYFQNEAQLEKSRLLSDRFSAERPKGSFSTLEIQRTEQGDSAMYLCASRILGRGVRGYTFGSGTRLTVV.

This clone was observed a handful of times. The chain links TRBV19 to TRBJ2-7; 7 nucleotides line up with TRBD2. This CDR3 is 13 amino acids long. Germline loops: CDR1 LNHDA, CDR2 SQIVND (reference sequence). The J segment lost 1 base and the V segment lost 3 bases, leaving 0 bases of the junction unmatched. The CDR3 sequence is CASSMGLSYEQYF. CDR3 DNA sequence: TGTGCCAGTAGTATGGGACTATCCTACGAGCAGTACTTC.

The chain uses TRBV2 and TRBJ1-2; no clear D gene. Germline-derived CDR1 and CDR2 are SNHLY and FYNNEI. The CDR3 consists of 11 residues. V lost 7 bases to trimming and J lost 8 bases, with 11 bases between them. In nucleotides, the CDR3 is TGTGCCAGCATCCGCGCGGGAGGCTACACCTTC. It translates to CASIRAGGYTF.

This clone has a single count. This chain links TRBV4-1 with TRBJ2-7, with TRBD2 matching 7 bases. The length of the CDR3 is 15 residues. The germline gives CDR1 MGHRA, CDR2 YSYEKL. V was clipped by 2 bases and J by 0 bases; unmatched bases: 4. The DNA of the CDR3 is TGCGCCAGCAGCCAAAGGGAGGGCAGCTCCTACGAGCAGTACTTC. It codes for CASSQREGSSYEQYF.

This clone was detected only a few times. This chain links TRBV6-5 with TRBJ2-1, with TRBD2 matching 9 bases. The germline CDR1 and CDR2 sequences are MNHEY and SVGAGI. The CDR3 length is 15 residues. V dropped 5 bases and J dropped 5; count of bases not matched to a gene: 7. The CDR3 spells CASSQGLASDNEQFF. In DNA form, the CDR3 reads TGTGCCAGCAGTCAAGGACTAGCGAGCGACAATGAGCAGTTCTTC.

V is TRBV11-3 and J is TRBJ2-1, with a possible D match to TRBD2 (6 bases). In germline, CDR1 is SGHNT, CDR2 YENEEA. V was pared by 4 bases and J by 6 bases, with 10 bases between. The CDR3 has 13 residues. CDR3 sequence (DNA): TGTGCCAGCAGCTCTGGGGACTCCAATGAGCAGTTCTTC. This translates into CASSSGDSNEQFF.

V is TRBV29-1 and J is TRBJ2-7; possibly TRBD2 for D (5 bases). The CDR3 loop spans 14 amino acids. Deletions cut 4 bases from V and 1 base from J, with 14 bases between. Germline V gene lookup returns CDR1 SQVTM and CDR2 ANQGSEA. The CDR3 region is CSVASSYGSYEQYF. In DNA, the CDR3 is TGCAGCGTTGCCTCTAGCTATGGATCCTACGAGCAGTACTTC.

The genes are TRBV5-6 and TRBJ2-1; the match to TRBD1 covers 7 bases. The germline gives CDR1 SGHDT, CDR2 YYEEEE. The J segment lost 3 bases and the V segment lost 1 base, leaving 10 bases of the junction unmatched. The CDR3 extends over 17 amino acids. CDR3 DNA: TGTGCCAGCAGCTTGTTTACAGGGGCCACCCTCTACAATGAGCAGTTCTTC. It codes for CASSLFTGATLYNEQFF.

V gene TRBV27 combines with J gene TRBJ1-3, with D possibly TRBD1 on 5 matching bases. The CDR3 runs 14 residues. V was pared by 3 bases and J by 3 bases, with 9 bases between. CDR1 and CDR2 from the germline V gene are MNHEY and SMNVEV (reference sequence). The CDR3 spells CASSLQGDGNTIYF. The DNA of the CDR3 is TGTGCCAGCAGTTTGCAGGGCGATGGAAACACCATATATTTT.

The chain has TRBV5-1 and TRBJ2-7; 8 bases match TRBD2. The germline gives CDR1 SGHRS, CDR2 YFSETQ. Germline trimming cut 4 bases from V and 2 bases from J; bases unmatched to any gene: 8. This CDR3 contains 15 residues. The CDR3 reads CASSPPAGDTYEQYF. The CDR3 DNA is TGCGCCAGCAGCCCCCCAGCGGGAGATACCTACGAGCAGTACTTC.

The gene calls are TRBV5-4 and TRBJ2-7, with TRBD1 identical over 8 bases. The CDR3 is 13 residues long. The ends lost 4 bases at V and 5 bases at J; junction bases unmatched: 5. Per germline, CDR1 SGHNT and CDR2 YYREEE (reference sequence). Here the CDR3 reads CASSPWTGHEQYF. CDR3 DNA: TGTGCCAGCAGCCCTTGGACAGGGCACGAGCAGTACTTC.

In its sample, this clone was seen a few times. CDR3 in amino acids: CASSHQSRSSYNEQFF. Written as DNA, the CDR3 is TGCGCCAGCAGCCACCAATCGAGGAGCTCCTACAATGAGCAGTTCTTC. V usage is TRBV4-1 and J usage is TRBJ2-1; no reliable D call. From germline, CDR1 is MGHRA and CDR2 YSYEKL. V lost 3 bases to trimming and J lost 0 bases, with 12 bases between them. This CDR3 is built from 16 residues.

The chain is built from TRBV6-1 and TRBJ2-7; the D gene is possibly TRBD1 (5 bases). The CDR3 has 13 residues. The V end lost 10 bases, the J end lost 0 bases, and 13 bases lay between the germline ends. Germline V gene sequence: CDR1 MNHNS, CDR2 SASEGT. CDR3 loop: CATEDIHSYEQYF. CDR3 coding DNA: TGTGCCACCGAGGACATCCACTCCTACGAGCAGTACTTC.

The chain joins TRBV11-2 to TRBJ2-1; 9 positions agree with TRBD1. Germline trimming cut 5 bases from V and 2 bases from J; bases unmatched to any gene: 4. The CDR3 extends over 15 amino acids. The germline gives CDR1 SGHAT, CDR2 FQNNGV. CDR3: CASSPGTGPYNEQFF. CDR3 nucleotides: TGTGCCAGCAGCCCCGGGACAGGGCCCTACAATGAGCAGTTCTTC.

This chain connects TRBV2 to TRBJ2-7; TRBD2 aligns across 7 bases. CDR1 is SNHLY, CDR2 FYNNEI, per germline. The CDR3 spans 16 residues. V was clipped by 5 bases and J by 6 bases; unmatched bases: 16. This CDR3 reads CASSYTAGPGGGEQYF. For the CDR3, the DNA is TGTGCCAGCAGTTATACCGCCGGGCCGGGAGGAGGCGAGCAGTACTTC.

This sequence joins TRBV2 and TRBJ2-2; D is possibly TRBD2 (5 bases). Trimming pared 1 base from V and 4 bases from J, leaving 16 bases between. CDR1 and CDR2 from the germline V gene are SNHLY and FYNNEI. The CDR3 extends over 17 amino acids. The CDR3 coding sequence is TGTGCCAGCAGTGAAGATGTTGAGGGTGAGGGCACCGGGGAGCTGTTTTTT. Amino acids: CASSEDVEGEGTGELFF.

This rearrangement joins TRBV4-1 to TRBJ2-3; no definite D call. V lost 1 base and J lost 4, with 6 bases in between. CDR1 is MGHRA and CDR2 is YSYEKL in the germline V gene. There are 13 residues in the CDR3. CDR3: CASSQVRADTQYF. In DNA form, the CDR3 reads TGCGCCAGCAGCCAAGTTCGCGCAGATACGCAGTATTTT.